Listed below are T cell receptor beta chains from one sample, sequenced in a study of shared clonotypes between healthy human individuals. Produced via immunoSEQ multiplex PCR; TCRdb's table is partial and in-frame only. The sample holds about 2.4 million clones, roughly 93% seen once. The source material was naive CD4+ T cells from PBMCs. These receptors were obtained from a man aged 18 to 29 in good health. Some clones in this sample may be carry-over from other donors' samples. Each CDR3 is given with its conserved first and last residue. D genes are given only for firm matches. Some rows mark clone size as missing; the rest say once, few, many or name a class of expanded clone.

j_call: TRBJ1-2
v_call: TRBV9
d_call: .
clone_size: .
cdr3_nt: TGTGCCAGCACCCCGCTAGGGGGGCAAGGAAGCTATGGCTACACCTTC
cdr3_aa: CASTPLGGQGSYGYTF

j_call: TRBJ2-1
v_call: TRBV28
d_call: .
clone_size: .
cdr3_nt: TGTGCCAGCAGTTCGGAGGGGTGGTCAGCTATGGATGAGCAGTTCTTC
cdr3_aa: CASSSEGWSAMDEQFF

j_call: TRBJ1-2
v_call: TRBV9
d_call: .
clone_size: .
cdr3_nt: TGTGCCAGCAGCCCTGACATAGGGTATGGCTACACCTTC
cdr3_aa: CASSPDIGYGYTF

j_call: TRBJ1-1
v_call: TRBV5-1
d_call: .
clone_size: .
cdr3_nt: TGCGCCAGCTTGGCCGGGACCGGGGGGACTGAAGCTTTCTTT
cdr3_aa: CASLAGTGGTEAFF

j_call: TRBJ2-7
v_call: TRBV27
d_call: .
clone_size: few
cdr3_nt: TGTGCCAGCAGTTTATCCCGCTCCTACGAGCAGTACTTC
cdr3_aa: CASSLSRSYEQYF

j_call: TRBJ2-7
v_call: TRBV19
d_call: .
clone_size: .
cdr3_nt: TGTGCCAGTAGTTCTCGCGCAGGCGCCTACGAGCAGTACTTC
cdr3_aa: CASSSRAGAYEQYF

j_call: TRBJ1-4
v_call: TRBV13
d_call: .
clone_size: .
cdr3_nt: TGTGCCAGCAGACGGGACGGTGAAAAACTGTTTTTT
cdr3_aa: CASRRDGEKLFF

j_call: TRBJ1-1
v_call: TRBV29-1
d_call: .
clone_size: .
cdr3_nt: TGCAGCGCGGGGGGAGACGGGAACACTGAAGCTTTCTTT
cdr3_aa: CSAGGDGNTEAFF

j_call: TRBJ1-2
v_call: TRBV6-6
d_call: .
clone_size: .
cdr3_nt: TGTGCCAGCAGTATTAACCCCAGGGACGGCTACACCTTC
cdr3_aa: CASSINPRDGYTF

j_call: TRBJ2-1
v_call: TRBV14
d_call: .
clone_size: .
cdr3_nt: TGTGCCAGCAGCCTAGTCAGGCAGGCCCCCTACAATGAGCAGTTCTTC
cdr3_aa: CASSLVRQAPYNEQFF